One and the same sample provided the 26 T cell receptor beta chains below, sequenced in a study of cytomegalovirus exposure and HLA in healthy donors. Primers for the PCR totalled 60 Vbeta and 13 Jbeta. The table came from immunoSEQ multiplex PCR; TCRdb's copy has only in-frame clones and leaves some out. The sample has almost 200,000 clones, roughly 78% seen once. The sequenced sample was PBMCs. The receptor source for this set is a woman under 40 in good health and CMV-seropositive.

This clone has only one observation. The chain uses TRBV2 and TRBJ2-7, with D maybe TRBD2 (6 bases). The J call may be incorrect, as the DNA end agrees better with TRBJ2-5. In germline, CDR1 is SNHLY, CDR2 FYNNEI. This CDR3 has 15 amino acids. As DNA, the CDR3 is TGTGCCAGCAGTGAAGGGGTAGCGGCCCAAGAGACCCAGTACTTC. It specifies CASSEGVAAQETQYF.

V gene TRBV2 combines with J gene TRBJ1-4; D is possibly TRBD1 (6 bases). From germline, CDR1 is SNHLY and CDR2 FYNNEI. Deletions cut 11 bases from V and 0 bases from J, with 13 bases between. The CDR3 extends over 14 amino acids. CDR3 sequence reads: CAGRQEATNEKLFF. DNA for the CDR3: TGTGCCGGTCGACAGGAGGCAACTAATGAAAAACTGTTTTTT.

This clone was picked up a small number of times. The rearrangement joins TRBV30 to TRBJ1-2; D gene uncertain. This CDR3 comprises 14 residues. The V end was cut by 1 base, the J end by 8 bases, with 17 bases between. CDR1 and CDR2 from the germline V gene are GTSNPN and SVGIG (reference sequence). The CDR3 nucleotides are TGTGCCTGGAGTGGGACCCTACCATGGGAGGGCTACACCTTC. Its protein product is CAWSGTLPWEGYTF.

This clone was counted a few times. CDR3 amino acids: CASSRLDTEAFF. As DNA, the CDR3 is TGTGCCAGCAGTCGATTAGACACTGAAGCTTTCTTT. This sequence joins TRBV7-6 and TRBJ1-1; no firm D call. Deletions cut 6 bases from V and 3 bases from J, with 8 bases between. Germline CDR1 is SGHVS and CDR2 is FNYEAQ. The CDR3 is 12 residues long.

This chain connects TRBV27 to TRBJ1-3; D gene unclear. V lost 5 bases, J lost 0 bases, and 8 bases lay in between. The CDR3 is 14 residues long. Germline CDR1 is MNHEY and CDR2 is SMNVEV (reference sequence). CDR3 region: CASSPRGSGNTIYF. The DNA of the CDR3 is TGTGCCAGCAGTCCACGGGGCTCTGGAAACACCATATATTTT.

J is TRBJ2-1 and V is TRBV6-1; TRBD2 is a possible D gene (6 bases). The germline CDR1 and CDR2 sequences are MNHNS and SASEGT. This CDR3 has 15 amino acids. Trimming stripped 7 bases from V and 6 bases from J, with 19 bases between. This CDR3 is CASIIGGEMGNEQFF. The CDR3 coding sequence is TGTGCCAGCATAATCGGCGGGGAGATGGGCAATGAGCAGTTCTTC.

V gene TRBV5-6 combines with J gene TRBJ2-5, with D perhaps TRBD1 (5 bases). Germline V gene data show CDR1 as SGHDT and CDR2 as YYEEEE. V was clipped by 1 base and J by 6 bases, with 10 bases between them. The CDR3 is 13 amino acids. The CDR3 loop reads CASSLQGSKTQYF. CDR3 DNA: TGTGCCAGCAGCTTGCAGGGATCTAAGACCCAGTACTTC.

This clone was detected once. This chain joins TRBV7-2 and TRBJ2-7, with a possible D match to TRBD1 (5 bases). Germline V gives CDR1 SGHTA, CDR2 FQGNSA. There are 15 residues in the CDR3. V shed 1 base and J shed 4 bases, with 14 bases lying between them. DNA of the CDR3: TGTGCCAGCAGCTTAGTCTTACGCAGGGAATACGAGCAGTACTTC. Amino acids: CASSLVLRREYEQYF.

The chain is built from TRBV6-5 and TRBJ1-2; tentatively, D is TRBD1 (5 bases). V lost 10 bases and J lost 4, with 19 bases in between. Germline V gene data show CDR1 as MNHEY and CDR2 as SVGAGI. The CDR3 covers 14 residues. The CDR3 nucleotides are TGTGCCACCTTTACGGGGGGGAGGGGCTATGGCTACACCTTC. Protein: CATFTGGRGYGYTF.

The chain employs TRBV4-3 and TRBJ1-1; no definite D call. V lost 4 bases, J lost 5 bases, and 20 bases lay in between. The CDR3 runs to 16 residues. Germline loops: CDR1 LGHNA, CDR2 YSLEER. CDR3: CASSPGPGPTGTEAFF. The DNA for the CDR3 is TGCGCCAGCAGCCCAGGCCCAGGCCCGACGGGAACTGAAGCTTTCTTT.

The chain has TRBV18 and TRBJ1-2; D might be TRBD1 (5 bases). This CDR3 contains 15 residues. CDR1 is KGHSH, CDR2 LQKENI, per germline. V gave up 3 bases and J gave up 2 bases, with 13 bases separating them. Here the CDR3 DNA reads TGTGCCAGCTCACCCAAAACGACAGCGAACTATGGCTACACCTTC. This codes for CASSPKTTANYGYTF.

The chain has TRBV10-2 and TRBJ2-7, with a weak D call TRBD2 (6 bases). This CDR3 has 15 residues. Trimming left V 6 bases short and J 3 bases short, with 18 bases between. Germline V gene lookup returns CDR1 WSHSY and CDR2 SAAADI. The CDR3 region is CASRPPMPGDYEQYF. CDR3 nucleotide sequence: TGCGCCAGCAGGCCCCCCATGCCGGGAGACTACGAGCAGTACTTC.

The chain is built from TRBV7-8 and TRBJ2-2, with TRBD2 matching 10 bases. V lost 3 bases, J lost 6 bases, and 4 bases stayed unmatched. The CDR3 sequence is 15 residues long. Germline CDR1 and CDR2: SGHVS and FQNEAQ. Here the CDR3 reads CASSFLAGESGELFF. Here the CDR3 DNA reads TGTGCCAGCAGCTTTCTAGCGGGAGAGTCCGGGGAGCTGTTTTTT.

This chain connects TRBV5-1 to TRBJ1-1; D possibly corresponds to TRBD1 (5 bases). The V and J ends lost 1 base and 6 bases respectively, with 13 bases between them. Germline V gene sequence: CDR1 SGHRS, CDR2 YFSETQ. This CDR3 region has 14 residues. This CDR3 reads CASSLRQGRAEAFF. The CDR3, as DNA: TGCGCCAGCAGCTTGCGGCAGGGCCGCGCTGAAGCTTTCTTT. Using reference TRBV5-1 and TRBJ1-1 for the parts outside the CDR3, the full variable domain is KAGVTQTPRYLIKTRGQQVTLSCSPISGHRSVSWYQQTPGQGLQFLFEYFSETQRNKGNFPGRFSGRQFSNSRSEMNVSTLELGDSALYLCASSLRQGRAEAFFGQGTRLTVV.

This clone has a handful of counts. The chain has TRBV15 and TRBJ2-5; D is perhaps TRBD1 (6 bases). The germline CDR1 and CDR2 sequences are LNHNV and YYDKDF (reference sequence). V lost 1 base and J 5 bases, leaving 11 bases between the germline ends. The CDR3 is 14 amino acids. CDR3 sequence (DNA): TGTGCCACCAGCAGAGCTGGGGGCGGGGAGACCCAGTACTTC. It yields the protein CATSRAGGGETQYF.

This sequence joins TRBV5-1 and TRBJ2-7; D gene ambiguous. Germline V gene sequence: CDR1 SGHRS, CDR2 YFSETQ. Trimming shortened V by 4 bases and J by 6 bases, and 11 bases separated the two germline ends. CDR3 length: 12 residues. Here the CDR3 DNA reads TGCGCCAGCAGCCGCGAGATTAGCGAGCAGTACTTC. Protein product: CASSREISEQYF.

Here the CDR3 reads CASSRTSGAGGSETQYF. The CDR3 DNA reads as TGTGCCAGCAGTAGGACTAGCGGGGCAGGTGGTTCGGAGACCCAGTACTTC. The chain uses TRBV2 and TRBJ2-5; 12 nucleotides match TRBD2. Trimming cost V 5 bases and J 5 bases; bases outside gene matches: 12. Germline V gene sequence: CDR1 SNHLY, CDR2 FYNNEI. This CDR3 has 17 amino acids.

The genes are TRBV7-9 and TRBJ1-2; 8 bases agree with TRBD1. CDR1 SEHNR and CDR2 FQNEAQ come from the germline V gene (reference sequence). J lost 4 bases, V lost 1 base, and 5 bases had no gene match. This CDR3 spans 15 amino acids. Here the CDR3 reads CASSLVGQGVYGYTF. The DNA of the CDR3 is TGTGCCAGCAGCTTAGTTGGACAGGGAGTCTATGGCTACACCTTC.

This sequence joins TRBV5-6 and TRBJ1-5, with D possibly being TRBD1 (6 bases). The germline V gene encodes CDR1 SGHDT and CDR2 YYEEEE. The CDR3 consists of 15 residues. The V end was cut by 1 base, the J end by 2 bases, with 10 bases between. The CDR3 protein is CASSLLGAGNQPQHF. The CDR3 nucleotides read TGTGCCAGCAGCTTGTTGGGGGCGGGCAATCAGCCCCAGCATTTT.

This clone was counted only a few times. The rearrangement joins TRBV19 to TRBJ1-2; D is ambiguous. V was pared by 7 bases and J by 0 bases, with 12 bases between. Germline V lookup: CDR1 LNHDA, CDR2 SQIVND (reference sequence). The CDR3 is made up of 14 amino acids. The CDR3 nucleotides are TGTGCCAGTACCTCGGGTCGATCTAACTATGGCTACACCTTC. This sequence encodes CASTSGRSNYGYTF.

The J gene is TRBJ2-3, the V gene TRBV4-3; TRBD1 might be the D (6 bases). V was pared by 2 bases and J by 4 bases, with 16 bases between. The CDR3 extends over 16 amino acids. Germline V gene sequence: CDR1 LGHNA, CDR2 YSLEER. CDR3 sequence: CASSQSWGLTADTQYF. CDR3 bases: TGCGCCAGCAGCCAATCGTGGGGGCTCACGGCAGATACGCAGTATTTT.

CDR3 coding DNA: TGTGCCAGCAGCCACTCTAGCGGGGGGGCCGACAATGAGCAGTTCTTC. Amino acids: CASSHSSGGADNEQFF. The chain has TRBV4-2 and TRBJ2-1, with 12 bases fitting TRBD2. The V and J ends lost 3 bases and 5 bases, in that order; junction bases with no gene match: 5. The V gene's germline CDR1 is LGHNA and CDR2 YNFKEQ. This CDR3 region has 16 residues.

The chain combines TRBV10-3 with TRBJ1-1; D uncertain. The CDR3 contains 16 residues. Looked up from germline, CDR1 is ENHRY and CDR2 is SYGVKD. Trimming removed 2 bases at V and 0 bases at J, with 13 bases between. In DNA, the CDR3 is TGTGCCATCAGTGAGCCCCCGGCAGGAATGAACACTGAAGCTTTCTTT. Protein product: CAISEPPAGMNTEAFF.

The count of this clone is one. The gene calls are TRBV10-3 and TRBJ2-3; 16 nucleotides align to TRBD2. V lost 0 bases and J lost 2; bases outside the gene matches: 5. CDR1 and CDR2 from the germline V gene are ENHRY and SYGVKD. The CDR3 extends over 19 amino acids. The DNA for the CDR3 is TGTGCCATCAGTGAGTCGGGACTAGCGGGAGGGATCGCCACAGATACGCAGTATTTT. Amino acid sequence: CAISESGLAGGIATDTQYF.

This clone was seen just once. V is TRBV4-2 and J is TRBJ1-5; D is ambiguous. The CDR3 totals 15 residues. The V end was cut by 1 base, the J end by 4 bases, with 11 bases between. Germline CDR1 and CDR2: LGHNA and YNFKEQ. CDR3 protein: CASSQVSGGNQPQHF. The CDR3 coding sequence is TGTGCCAGCAGCCAAGTGAGTGGCGGGAATCAGCCCCAGCATTTT.

The rearrangement links TRBV5-8 to TRBJ1-5; D is unclear. This CDR3 spans 15 amino acids. V was pared by 1 base and J by 11 bases, with 19 bases between. The germline CDR1 and CDR2 sequences are SGHTS and YDEGEE. Here the CDR3 reads CASSLHVPPSSAQHF. In nucleotides, the CDR3 is TGTGCCAGCAGCTTGCATGTCCCTCCCTCATCGGCCCAGCATTTT.